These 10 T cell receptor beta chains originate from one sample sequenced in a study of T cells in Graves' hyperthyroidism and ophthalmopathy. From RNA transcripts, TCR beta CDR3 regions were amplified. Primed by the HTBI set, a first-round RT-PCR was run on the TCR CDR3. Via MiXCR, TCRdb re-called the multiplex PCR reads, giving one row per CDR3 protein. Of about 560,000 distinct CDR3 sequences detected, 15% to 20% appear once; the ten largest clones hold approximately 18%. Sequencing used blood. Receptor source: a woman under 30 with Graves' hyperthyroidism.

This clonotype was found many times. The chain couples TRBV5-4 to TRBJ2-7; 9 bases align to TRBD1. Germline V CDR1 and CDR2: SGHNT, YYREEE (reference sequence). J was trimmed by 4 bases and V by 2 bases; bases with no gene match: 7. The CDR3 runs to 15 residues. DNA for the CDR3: TGTGCCAGCAGCTTACCGGGACAGGGAACTTACGAGCAGTACTTC. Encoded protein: CASSLPGQGTYEQYF.

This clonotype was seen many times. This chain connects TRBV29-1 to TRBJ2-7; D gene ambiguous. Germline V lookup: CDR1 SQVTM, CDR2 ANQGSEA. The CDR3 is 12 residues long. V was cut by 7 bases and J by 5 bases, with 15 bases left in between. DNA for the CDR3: TGCAGCGGGCTAGTGGCATCCGACGAGCAGTACTTC. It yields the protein CSGLVASDEQYF.

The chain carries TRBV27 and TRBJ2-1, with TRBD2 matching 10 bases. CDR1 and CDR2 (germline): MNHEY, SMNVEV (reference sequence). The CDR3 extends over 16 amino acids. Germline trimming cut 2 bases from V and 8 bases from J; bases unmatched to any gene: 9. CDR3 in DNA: TGTGCCAGCAGTTTAAGGCCCCTAGCGGGAGTTGATGAGCAGTTCTTC. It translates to CASSLRPLAGVDEQFF.

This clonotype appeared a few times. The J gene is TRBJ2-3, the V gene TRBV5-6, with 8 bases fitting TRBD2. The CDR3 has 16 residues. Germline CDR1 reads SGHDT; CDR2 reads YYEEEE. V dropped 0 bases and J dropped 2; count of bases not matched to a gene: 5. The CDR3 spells CASSLGLAYYTDTQYF. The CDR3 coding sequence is TGTGCCAGCAGCTTGGGACTAGCGTACTACACAGATACGCAGTATTTT.

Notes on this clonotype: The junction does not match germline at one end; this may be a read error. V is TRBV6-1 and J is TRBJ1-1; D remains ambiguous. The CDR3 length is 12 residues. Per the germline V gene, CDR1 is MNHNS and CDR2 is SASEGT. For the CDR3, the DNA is TGTGCCAGCAATGAAGAAGGCCATGAAGCTTTCTTT. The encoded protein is CASNEEGHEAFF.

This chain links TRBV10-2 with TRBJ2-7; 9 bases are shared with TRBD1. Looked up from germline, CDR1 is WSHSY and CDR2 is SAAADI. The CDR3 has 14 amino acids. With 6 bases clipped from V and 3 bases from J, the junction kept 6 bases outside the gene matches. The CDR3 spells CASSHLTGGYEQYF. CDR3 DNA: TGCGCCAGCAGCCACCTGACAGGGGGCTACGAGCAGTACTTC.

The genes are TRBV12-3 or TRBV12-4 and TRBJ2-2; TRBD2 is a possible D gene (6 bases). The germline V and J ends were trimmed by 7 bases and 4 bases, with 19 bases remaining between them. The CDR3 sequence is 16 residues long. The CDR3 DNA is TGTGCCAGCACCGAATCAAGGGGAGGCGCCACCGGGGAGCTGTTTTTT. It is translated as CASTESRGGATGELFF.

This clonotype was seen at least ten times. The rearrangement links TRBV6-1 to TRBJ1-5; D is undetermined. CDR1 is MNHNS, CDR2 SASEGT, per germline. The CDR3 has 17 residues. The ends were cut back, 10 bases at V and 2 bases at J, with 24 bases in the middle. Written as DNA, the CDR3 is TGTGCCACCAAATCCCGTCTAAACCCGGGTGGCAATCAGCCCCAGCATTTT. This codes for CATKSRLNPGGNQPQHF.

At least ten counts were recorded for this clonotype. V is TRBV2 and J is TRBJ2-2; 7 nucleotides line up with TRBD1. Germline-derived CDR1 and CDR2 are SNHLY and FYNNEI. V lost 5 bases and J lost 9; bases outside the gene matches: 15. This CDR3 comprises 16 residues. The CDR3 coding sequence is TGTGCCAGCAGTTCCTCCGGGACAGTGAGGAACCGGGAGCTGTTTTTT. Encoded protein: CASSSSGTVRNRELFF.

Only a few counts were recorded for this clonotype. CDR3 region: CSVRRRGHEQYF. The CDR3 DNA sequence: TGCAGTGTACGACGGAGGGGCCACGAGCAGTACTTC. The chain combines TRBV20-1 with TRBJ2-7; tentative D call: TRBD2 (6 bases). Trimming took 7 bases from V and 5 from J, leaving 15 bases between them. The V gene's germline CDR1 is DFQATT and CDR2 SNEGSKA (reference sequence). CDR3 length equals 12 residues.